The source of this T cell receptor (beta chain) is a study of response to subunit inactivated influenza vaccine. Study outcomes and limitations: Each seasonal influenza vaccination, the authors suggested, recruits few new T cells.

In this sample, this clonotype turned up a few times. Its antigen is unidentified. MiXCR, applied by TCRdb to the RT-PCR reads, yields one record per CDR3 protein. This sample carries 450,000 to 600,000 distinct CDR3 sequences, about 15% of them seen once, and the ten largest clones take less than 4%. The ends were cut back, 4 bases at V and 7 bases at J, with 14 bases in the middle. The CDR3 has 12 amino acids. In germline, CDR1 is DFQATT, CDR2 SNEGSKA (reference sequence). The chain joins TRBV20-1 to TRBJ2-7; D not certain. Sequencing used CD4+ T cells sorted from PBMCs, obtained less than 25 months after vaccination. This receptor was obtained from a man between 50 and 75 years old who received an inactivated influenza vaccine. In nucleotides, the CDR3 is TGCAGTGCTACCGCCCTCTCGAAGGAGCAGTACTTC. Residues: CSATALSKEQYF.